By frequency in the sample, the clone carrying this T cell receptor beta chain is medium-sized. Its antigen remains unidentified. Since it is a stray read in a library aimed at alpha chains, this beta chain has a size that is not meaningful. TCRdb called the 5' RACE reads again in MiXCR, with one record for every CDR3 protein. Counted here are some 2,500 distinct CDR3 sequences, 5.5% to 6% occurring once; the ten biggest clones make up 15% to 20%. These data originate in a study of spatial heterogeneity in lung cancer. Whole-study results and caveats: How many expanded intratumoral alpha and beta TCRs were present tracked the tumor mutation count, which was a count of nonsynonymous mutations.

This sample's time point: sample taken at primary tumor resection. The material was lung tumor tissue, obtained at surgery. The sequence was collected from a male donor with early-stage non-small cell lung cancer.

The CDR3 loop is CASILQGTMNTEAFF. For the CDR3, the DNA is TGTGCCAGCATCTTACAGGGGACTATGAACACTGAAGCTTTCTTT. This chain joins TRBV6-6 and TRBJ1-1, with 7 nucleotides matching TRBD1. Germline CDR1 reads MNHNY; CDR2 reads SVGAGI (reference sequence). The CDR3 is 15 residues long. V shed 7 bases, J shed 0 bases, and the junction held 8 bases outside the gene matches.